The sequence of this TCR beta chain was determined in a study of blood T cells in healthy people across ages. A second PCR, run for roughly 7 to 12 cycles, used a sample-barcoded 5' primer plus a J-beta primer mix. Each cDNA molecule received a tag from a template-switch adaptor that had 12 random nucleotides. TCRdb re-analysed the 5' RACE reads in MiXCR, keeping a single row per CDR3 protein. The sample holds approximately 1,100,000 distinct CDR3 sequences, 45% seen once. Investigators took ten milliliters of peripheral blood from every donor. Isolating PBMCs gave at least 6.5 million of these cells per sample. Study-wide results and limits: One million T cells yielded diversity estimates that were considered underestimates.

The V gene's germline CDR1 is SGHRS and CDR2 YFSETQ. The CDR3 covers 18 residues. A note on this clonotype: Its antigen is currently unknown. At one end, the junction sequence differs from germline, possibly due to a read error.

The sample taken for sequencing was blood. This clonotype was obtained from a woman aged 55-75 years in good health. The chain couples TRBV5-1 to TRBJ1-2; D might be TRBD1 (5 bases). CDR3 region: CASSFLAGTRSEYSGYIF. CDR3 nucleotide sequence: TGCGCCAGCAGCTTCTTGGCCGGGACTCGATCAGAATACTCTGGCTACATCTTC.